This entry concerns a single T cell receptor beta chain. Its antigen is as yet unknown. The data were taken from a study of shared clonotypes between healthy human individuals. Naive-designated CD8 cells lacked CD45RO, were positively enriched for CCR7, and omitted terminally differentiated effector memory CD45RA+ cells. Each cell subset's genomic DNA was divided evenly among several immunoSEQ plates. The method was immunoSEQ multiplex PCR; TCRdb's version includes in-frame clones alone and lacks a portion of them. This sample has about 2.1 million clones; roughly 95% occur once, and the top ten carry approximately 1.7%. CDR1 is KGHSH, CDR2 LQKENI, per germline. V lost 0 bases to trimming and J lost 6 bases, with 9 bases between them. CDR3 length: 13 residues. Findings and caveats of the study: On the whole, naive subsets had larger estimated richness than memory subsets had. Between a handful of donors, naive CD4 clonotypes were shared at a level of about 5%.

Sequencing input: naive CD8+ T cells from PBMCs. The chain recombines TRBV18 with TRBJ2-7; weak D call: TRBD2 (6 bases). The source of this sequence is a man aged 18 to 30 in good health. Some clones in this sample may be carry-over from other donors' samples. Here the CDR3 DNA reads TGTGCCAGCTCACCACCGGCGGGGTCCGAGCAGTACTTC. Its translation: CASSPPAGSEQYF.